This T cell receptor (beta chain) was captured by sequencing in a study of CD8+CD57+ T cells in acquired aplastic anemia. With 4 bases removed from V and 3 bases from J, the gap between germline ends came to 11 bases. This CDR3 comprises 14 residues. Germline CDR1 reads SGHDN; CDR2 reads FVKESK. Individuals selected for sequencing had exhibited CD8+CD57+ cell expansion on flow cytometry. Patients, without exception, had severe acquired aplastic anemia. Receipt of therapy had not occurred in any patient by the time of blood sampling. This clonotype turned up a few times. Genomic DNA, serving as template, underwent TCR beta VDJ and CDR3 profiling. TCRdb analysed the reads with MiXCR anew, one entry per CDR3 protein. The table lists 170,000 or so distinct CDR3 sequences, roughly 60% of them singletons.

The TCR comes from a human donor with aplastic anemia. The chain recombines TRBV14 with TRBJ2-3; D gene unclear. Input material: sorted CD4+, CD8+, or CD8+CD57+ T cells (not recorded which) from PBMCs. The CDR3 DNA reads as TGTGCCAGCAGCCGAGCAACTCTTACAGATACGCAGTATTTT. It encodes CASSRATLTDTQYF.